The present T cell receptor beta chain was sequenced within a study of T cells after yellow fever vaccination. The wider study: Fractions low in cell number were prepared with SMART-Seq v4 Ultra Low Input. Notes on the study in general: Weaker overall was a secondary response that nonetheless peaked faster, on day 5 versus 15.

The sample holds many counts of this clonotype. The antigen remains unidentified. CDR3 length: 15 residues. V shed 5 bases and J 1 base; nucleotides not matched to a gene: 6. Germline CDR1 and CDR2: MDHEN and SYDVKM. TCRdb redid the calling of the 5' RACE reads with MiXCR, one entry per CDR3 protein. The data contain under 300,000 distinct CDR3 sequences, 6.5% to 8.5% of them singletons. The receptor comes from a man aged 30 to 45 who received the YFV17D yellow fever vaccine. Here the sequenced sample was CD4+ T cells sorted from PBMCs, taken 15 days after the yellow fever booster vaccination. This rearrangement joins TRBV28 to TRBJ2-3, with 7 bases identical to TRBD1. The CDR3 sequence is CASSGLGQGTDTQYF. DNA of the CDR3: TGTGCCAGCAGTGGCCTAGGACAGGGCACAGATACGCAGTATTTT.